The 8 T cell receptor beta chains presented below share a single source sample, sequenced in a study of shared clonotypes between healthy human individuals. Assay used: immunoSEQ multiplex PCR; TCRdb lists only in-frame clones, some missing. The table lists 550,000 to 750,000 clones, roughly 94% of them singletons. Naive CD8 isolation took CD45RO-negative cells positively selected for CCR7 and excluded terminally differentiated effector memory CD45RA+ cells. The sample was naive CD8+ T cells sorted from blood. These TCRs come from a man under 40 in good health.

This sequence joins TRBV10-1 and TRBJ2-5, with 7 positions matching TRBD2. V lost 4 bases and J lost 0; bases outside the gene matches: 8. Germline CDR1 reads WNHNN; CDR2 reads SYGVQD (reference sequence). CDR3 size: 16 residues. The CDR3 DNA follows: TGCGCCAGCAGTGCACGGGGCCGGGGGGACCAAGAGACCCAGTACTTC. It specifies CASSARGRGDQETQYF.

The rearrangement joins TRBV6-1 to TRBJ2-5; perhaps TRBD2 as D (5 bases). Trimming stripped 1 base from V and 2 bases from J, with 17 bases between. The CDR3 totals 17 residues. The germline CDR1 and CDR2 sequences are MNHNS and SASEGT. CDR3: CASSEGVGVWSQETQYF. The CDR3 DNA is TGTGCCAGCAGTGAAGGGGTCGGGGTCTGGTCGCAAGAGACCCAGTACTTC.

V is TRBV6-5 and J is TRBJ1-5; 8 positions agree with TRBD1. J lost 6 bases, V lost 0 bases, and 7 bases had no gene match. Per germline, CDR1 MNHEY and CDR2 SVGAGI. CDR3 length equals 16 residues. In nucleotides, the CDR3 is TGTGCCAGCAGTTACTCGGCCAGGGGGCAGGGTCAGCCCCAGCATTTT. This sequence encodes CASSYSARGQGQPQHF.

This clone showed up just a few times. The chain has TRBV9 and TRBJ2-7; D is unclear. The germline V gene encodes CDR1 SGDLS and CDR2 YYNGEE. Trimming took 4 bases from V and 2 from J, leaving 4 bases between them. There are 11 residues in the CDR3. The CDR3 nucleotides read TGTGCCAGCAGCCCCCCCTACGAGCAGTACTTC. This encodes CASSPPYEQYF.

The chain uses TRBV5-5 and TRBJ1-3, with D hard to call. Trimming removed 2 bases from V and 5 bases from J, with 11 bases in between. This CDR3 is 14 amino acids long. CDR1 and CDR2 (germline): SGHKS, YYEKEE (reference sequence). This chain's CDR3 is CASSLDLGRNTIYF. The CDR3 nucleotides are TGTGCCAGCAGCTTAGATCTGGGCCGAAACACCATATATTTT.

The chain recombines TRBV29-1 with TRBJ2-1; 8 bases align to TRBD2. The V and J ends lost 7 bases and 0 bases, in that order; junction bases with no gene match: 5. Germline assignment: CDR1 SQVTM and CDR2 ANQGSEA. This CDR3 contains 14 residues. CDR3 residues: CSAMGLVSYNEQFF. The CDR3 DNA reads as TGCAGCGCCATGGGACTAGTCTCCTACAATGAGCAGTTCTTC.

The CDR3 DNA reads as TGTGCCAGCAGGCGACTAGCGGGAGTGTCATCAGATACGCAGTATTTT. Amino acids: CASRRLAGVSSDTQYF. V gene TRBV27 combines with J gene TRBJ2-3; 12 positions agree with TRBD2. The V gene end was trimmed by 6 bases and the J gene end by 4 bases; junction bases not matched to a gene: 8. The V gene's germline CDR1 is MNHEY and CDR2 SMNVEV (reference sequence). This CDR3 is built from 16 residues.

The genes are TRBV27 and TRBJ2-5; the match to TRBD2 covers 13 bases. The V gene's germline CDR1 is MNHEY and CDR2 SMNVEV (reference sequence). CDR3 size: 15 residues. V shed 5 bases and J 4 bases; nucleotides not matched to a gene: 4. CDR3 amino acids: CASSPGTSGIETQYF. CDR3 nucleotides: TGTGCCAGCAGTCCGGGGACTAGCGGGATAGAGACCCAGTACTTC.